This T cell receptor (beta chain) is from a study of T cell responses to AZD1222 COVID-19 vaccine. Study-wide points: The CD4 TCRs associated with vaccination extended across spike and predominated at 160-218 and 743-854. A mostly white British donor set with more females was recruited, and clonal diversity was possibly underestimated. Baseline antibody screening turned up just six seropositive AZD1222 recipients.

Regarding this clone: Antigen unknown.

TCRdb's copy holds only in-frame clones and misses some; the assay was immunoSEQ multiplex PCR. The sample records 150,000 or so clones, around 92% being singletons. Researchers grouped second doses given at about 4 or about 12 weeks into one pool. V dropped 2 bases and J dropped 11; count of bases not matched to a gene: 14. This CDR3 has 15 amino acids. Germline V CDR1 and CDR2: MDHEN, SYDVKM. The chain uses TRBV28 and TRBJ1-1; 7 bases line up with TRBD1. Sequenced material: peripheral blood, taken 28 days after the second AZD1222 dose. This receptor was taken from an adult who received the AZD1222 COVID-19 vaccine. CDR3 nucleotide sequence: TGTGCCAGCAGTTTAGCCCCCCGGACAGGATCACGGGCTTTCTTT. This encodes CASSLAPRTGSRAFF.